This TCR beta chain was recorded in a study of persistence of HIV-infected CD4 T cells. About the study: A couple of participants gave one leukapheresis sample; others gave up to roughly 180 mL blood repeatedly.

Anti-CD3/anti-CD28 beads served as a nonspecific positive control stimulus. Sorting selected CD4+ T cells upregulating both CD40 ligand and CD69. Donors had CD4+ T cell counts above 400 cells/uL and were CMV-seropositive. The CDR3 contains 16 residues. Germline CDR1 MNHNS, CDR2 SASEGT. Trimming took 2 bases from V and 11 from J, leaving 22 bases between them. The libraries were made with immunoSEQ version 4 in survey mode. Method: immunoSEQ multiplex PCR; TCRdb's copy keeps in-frame clones and lacks some. The data contain tens of thousands of clones, around 89% of them seen just once; the ten biggest clones take up around 0.47%. This clone is a singleton in its sample. Antigen: not known.

The sample in question was CD4+ T cells sorted from PBMCs after roughly 17-hour stimulation, obtained from a patient who received antiretroviral therapy. The receptor was derived from an adult woman with HIV who was CMV-seropositive. The chain couples TRBV6-1 to TRBJ2-1, with D perhaps given as TRBD1 or TRBD2 (7 bases each). The CDR3 protein is CASSELVTGRGIKQFF. DNA of the CDR3: TGTGCCAGCAGTGAATTAGTGACAGGGCGGGGGATTAAGCAGTTCTTC.